A single sample gave rise to the 10 T cell receptor beta chains below, sequenced in a study of cytomegalovirus exposure and HLA in healthy donors. PCR used 60 Vbeta primers and 13 Jbeta primers. Profiling relied on immunoSEQ multiplex PCR, and the TCRdb table lists in-frame clones only, not all of them. The data show more than 75,000 clones, about four fifths seen once. The sample consisted of PBMCs. These receptors were collected from a woman aged 40 to 50 in good health and CMV-seronegative.

The rearrangement uses TRBV6-7 and TRBJ2-3, with 7 nucleotides matching TRBD2. TRBV6-7 is an open reading frame, and its role is uncertain. Germline trimming cut 2 bases from V and 2 bases from J; bases unmatched to any gene: 10. This CDR3 is 17 amino acids long. In DNA form, the CDR3 reads TGTGCCAGCAGTTACCGTACGAGGGAGGGAATCACAGATACGCAGTATTTT. Its protein is CASSYRTREGITDTQYF.

The V gene is TRBV6-5, the J gene TRBJ2-1; 7 positions match TRBD2. The CDR3 consists of 13 residues. V lost 8 bases, J lost 5 bases, and 6 bases stayed unmatched. Germline lookup yields CDR1 MNHEY and CDR2 SVGAGI. The CDR3 nucleotides read TGTGCCAGCTCCCAGCGGGAAAACAATGAGCAGTTCTTC. This translates into CASSQRENNEQFF.

The V call is TRBV7-3, the J call TRBJ1-1; possible D gene TRBD1, 6 bases. Germline V lookup: CDR1 SGHTA, CDR2 FQGTGA. The CDR3 totals 15 residues. Trimming stripped 5 bases from V and 1 base from J, with 14 bases between. The DNA of the CDR3 is TGTGCCAGCAGCACCCGAGGACAGCCGAACACTGAAGCTTTCTTT. Translation gives CASSTRGQPNTEAFF.

The gene calls are TRBV4-3 and TRBJ2-5; TRBD1 might be the D (6 bases). Germline-derived CDR1 and CDR2 are LGHNA and YSLEER. V dropped 8 bases and J dropped 4 bases, with 17 bases sitting between them. The CDR3 totals 14 residues. The CDR3 DNA reads TGCGCCAGCCTATCTTTGGGGGCTGGAGAGACCCAGTACTTC. It translates to CASLSLGAGETQYF.

The gene calls are TRBV11-2 and TRBJ2-4; no clear D gene. The germline CDR1 and CDR2 sequences are SGHAT and FQNNGV. Trimming cost V 1 base and J 0 bases, with 4 bases left between them. This CDR3 is 14 amino acids long. CDR3 sequence: CASSLALAKNIQYF. The DNA of the CDR3 is TGTGCCAGCAGCTTAGCCCTAGCCAAAAACATTCAGTACTTC.

V and J are TRBV19 and TRBJ1-1; D is unclear. Trimming cost V 0 bases and J 0 bases, with 11 bases left between them. The CDR3 runs 16 residues. The germline gives CDR1 LNHDA, CDR2 SQIVND (reference sequence). In nucleotides, the CDR3 is TGTGCCAGTAGTATAGATGGTGCAGGCCTGAACACTGAAGCTTTCTTT. It specifies CASSIDGAGLNTEAFF. Full variable domain (missing parts from reference TRBV19 and TRBJ1-1): DGGITQSPKYLFRKEGQNVTLSCEQNLNHDAMYWYRQDPGQGLRLIYYSQIVNDFQKGDIAEGYSVSREKKESFPLTVTSAQKNPTAFYLCASSIDGAGLNTEAFFGQGTRLTVV.

The chain links TRBV7-2 to TRBJ2-1, with TRBD2 matching 8 bases. CDR3 size: 17 residues. After removal of 5 bases from V and 3 bases from J, the junction contained 12 bases not matched to a gene. The germline gives CDR1 SGHTA, CDR2 FQGNSA. CDR3 region: CASSPGGGAPYYNEQFF. The DNA of the CDR3 is TGTGCCAGCAGCCCCGGGGGGGGAGCCCCCTACTACAATGAGCAGTTCTTC. Full variable domain (outside the CDR3, taken from reference TRBV7-2 and TRBJ2-1): GAGVSQSPSNKVTEKGKDVELRCDPISGHTALYWYRQSLGQGLEFLIYFQGNSAPDKSGLPSDRFSAERTGGSVSTLTIQRTQQEDSAVYLCASSPGGGAPYYNEQFFGPGTRLTVL.

This chain connects TRBV2 to TRBJ2-7; TRBD2 agrees at 14 bases. The V segment lost 4 bases and the J segment 12 bases; nucleotides outside the gene matches: 8. Germline CDR1 reads SNHLY; CDR2 reads FYNNEI. The CDR3 contains 14 residues. The CDR3 nucleotides are TGTGCCAGCAGTGGGAAGGGACTAGCGGGGGTACGGTACTTC. Protein sequence: CASSGKGLAGVRYF.

The chain uses TRBV5-1 and TRBJ2-1; 7 bases are shared with TRBD2. The germline gives CDR1 SGHRS, CDR2 YFSETQ. The CDR3 length is 15 residues. Trimming removed 6 bases from V and 2 bases from J; junction bases left unmatched: 8. CDR3 nucleotide sequence: TGCGCCAGCACCGAAGCGGGGAATCCCTACAATGAGCAGTTCTTC. Encoded protein: CASTEAGNPYNEQFF.

CDR3 coding DNA: TGTGCCAGCAGCGGGGACAGGTATAATTCACCCCTCCACTTT. Translation: CASSGDRYNSPLHF. The chain couples TRBV5-4 to TRBJ1-6; 8 bases are shared with TRBD1. The junction had 1 base not matched to a gene; V was cut back by 4 bases and J by 4 bases. Germline V gives CDR1 SGHNT, CDR2 YYREEE (reference sequence). CDR3 length: 14 residues.